This TCR beta chain was identified in a study of cytomegalovirus exposure and HLA in healthy donors. Use of 60 Vbeta and 13 Jbeta primers characterized the PCR. The assay was immunoSEQ multiplex PCR, and TCRdb's table has in-frame clones only and misses some. Altogether about 160,000 clones are present, roughly 80% being singletons, with the ten largest covering 2% to 2.5%. Trimming removed 8 bases at V and 10 bases at J, with 12 bases between. CDR1 and CDR2 (germline): MNHNS, SASEGT. The CDR3 has 12 residues. This clone was seen only a few times. Its antigen is unknown. Notes on the study in general: TRBV6-2, TRBV6-3 and some other V segments were unresolvable in 87-base-pair reads. Among immune exposure information, only CMV serostatus was available. In an earlier analysis, about 87% or about 30%: the productive usage of most TCR beta V segments.

The clonotype comes from a man aged 45-60 years in good health and CMV-seropositive. The chain carries TRBV6-1 and TRBJ1-6; possibly TRBD1 for D (5 bases). The sequencing input was PBMCs. CDR3 sequence: CASGVGGSPLHF. DNA for the CDR3: TGTGCCAGCGGGGTGGGGGGGTCACCCCTCCACTTT.